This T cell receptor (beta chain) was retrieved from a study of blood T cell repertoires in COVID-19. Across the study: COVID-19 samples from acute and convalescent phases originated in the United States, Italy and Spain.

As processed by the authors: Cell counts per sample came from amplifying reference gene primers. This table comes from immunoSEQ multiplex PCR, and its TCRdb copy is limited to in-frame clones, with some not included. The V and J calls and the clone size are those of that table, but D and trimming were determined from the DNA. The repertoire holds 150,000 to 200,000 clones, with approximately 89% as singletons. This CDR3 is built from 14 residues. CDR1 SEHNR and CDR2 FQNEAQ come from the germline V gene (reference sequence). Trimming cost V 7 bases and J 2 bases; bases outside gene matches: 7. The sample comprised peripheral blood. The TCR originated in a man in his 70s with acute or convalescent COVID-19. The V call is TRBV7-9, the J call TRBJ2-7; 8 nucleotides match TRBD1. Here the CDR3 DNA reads TGTGCCAGCACCCCTAGACAGGGGACCTACGAGCAGTACTTC. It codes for CASTPRQGTYEQYF. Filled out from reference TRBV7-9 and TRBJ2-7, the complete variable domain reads DTGVSQNPRHKITKRGQNVTFRCDPISEHNRLYWYRQTLGQGPEFLTYFQNEAQLEKSRLLSDRFSAERPKGSFSTLEIQRTEQGDSAMYLCASTPRQGTYEQYFGPGTRLTVT.